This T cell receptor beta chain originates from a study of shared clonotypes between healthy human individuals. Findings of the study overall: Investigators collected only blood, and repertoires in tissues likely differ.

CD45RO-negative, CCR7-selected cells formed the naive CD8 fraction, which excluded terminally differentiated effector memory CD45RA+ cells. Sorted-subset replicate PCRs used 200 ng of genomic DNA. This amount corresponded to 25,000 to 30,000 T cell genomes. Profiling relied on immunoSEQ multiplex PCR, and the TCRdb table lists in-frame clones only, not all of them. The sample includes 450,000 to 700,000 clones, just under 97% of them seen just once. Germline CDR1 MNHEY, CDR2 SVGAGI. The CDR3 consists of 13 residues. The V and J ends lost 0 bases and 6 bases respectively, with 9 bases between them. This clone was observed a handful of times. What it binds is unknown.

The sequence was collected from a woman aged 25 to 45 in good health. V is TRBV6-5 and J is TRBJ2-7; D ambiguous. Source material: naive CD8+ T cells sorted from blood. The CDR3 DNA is TGTGCCAGCAGTTACTCTCCCCGCATCGAGCAGTACTTC. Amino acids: CASSYSPRIEQYF.